Shown below are 27 T cell receptor beta chains from a single sample sequenced in a study of blood T cell repertoires in COVID-19. Libraries were prepared by immunoSEQ multiplex PCR; TCRdb keeps only in-frame clonotypes and omits some of them. This sample has about 200,000 clones; 65% to 85% occur once, and the top ten carry less than 8.5%. Sequencing was carried out using PBMCs or T cells enriched from blood (not recorded which). Receptors originate from a man aged 35 to 55 who had recovered from COVID-19.

The chain joins TRBV7-2 to TRBJ2-1; D is possibly TRBD1 (5 bases). There are 13 residues in the CDR3. CDR1 and CDR2 from the germline V gene are SGHTA and FQGNSA. The V and J ends lost 3 bases and 9 bases respectively, with 12 bases between them. In nucleotides, the CDR3 is TGTGCCAGCAGCTTTGGGGCTAGAAGTGAGCAGTTCTTC. This encodes CASSFGARSEQFF.

The chain employs TRBV28 and TRBJ1-1; D is undetermined. Germline V lookup: CDR1 MDHEN, CDR2 SYDVKM. Trimming cost V 10 bases and J 4 bases, with 16 bases left between them. CDR3 length: 13 residues. The CDR3 here is CATYAASGTEAFF. The DNA for the CDR3 is TGTGCCACCTACGCGGCTTCGGGCACTGAAGCTTTCTTT.

This clone has more than one count but fewer than ten. The gene calls are TRBV7-2 and TRBJ2-1; D is perhaps TRBD1 (6 bases). V lost 3 bases, J lost 5 bases, and 11 bases lay in between. In germline, CDR1 is SGHTA, CDR2 FQGNSA. CDR3 length: 14 residues. The CDR3 nucleotides read TGTGCCAGCAGCTTGACAGGAGCGAACAATGAGCAGTTCTTC. Its protein product is CASSLTGANNEQFF.

J is TRBJ2-3 and V is TRBV19, with no clear D. This CDR3 spans 14 amino acids. The ends were cut back, 5 bases at V and 5 bases at J, with 14 bases in the middle. Germline lookup yields CDR1 LNHDA and CDR2 SQIVND (reference sequence). CDR3: CASSSRHGGDTQYF. The CDR3 coding sequence is TGTGCCAGTAGTTCTCGACACGGTGGAGATACGCAGTATTTT. Variable domain in full (rest from reference TRBV19 and TRBJ2-3): DGGITQSPKYLFRKEGQNVTLSCEQNLNHDAMYWYRQDPGQGLRLIYYSQIVNDFQKGDIAEGYSVSREKKESFPLTVTSAQKNPTAFYLCASSSRHGGDTQYFGPGTRLTVL.

The chain is built from TRBV6-1 and TRBJ1-3; possible D gene TRBD1, 5 bases. V lost 4 bases, J lost 2 bases, and 15 bases lay in between. Per the germline V gene, CDR1 is MNHNS and CDR2 is SASEGT. The CDR3 has 16 residues. Here the CDR3 DNA reads TGTGCCAGCAGTGTGATGAGGGGAGGGCCTGGAAACACCATATATTTT. Translated: CASSVMRGGPGNTIYF.

The chain employs TRBV4-3 and TRBJ2-1; TRBD1 might be the D (6 bases). Germline V lookup: CDR1 LGHNA, CDR2 YSLEER. Trimming took off 1 base at V and 10 bases at J, with 11 bases between the two ends. The length of the CDR3 is 13 residues. CDR3 sequence: CASSQARGREQFF. CDR3 bases: TGCGCCAGCAGCCAAGCCAGGGGTCGGGAGCAGTTCTTC.

The rearrangement joins TRBV28 to TRBJ1-5, with a weak D call TRBD1 (5 bases). Per germline, CDR1 MDHEN and CDR2 SYDVKM. CDR3 length equals 14 residues. The ends were cut back, 7 bases at V and 7 bases at J, with 17 bases in the middle. The DNA for the CDR3 is TGTGCCAGCACCGGGTACGCAGGGCAGCAGCCCCAGCATTTT. This gives the protein CASTGYAGQQPQHF.

The V gene is TRBV6-5, the J gene TRBJ2-2, with a possible D match to TRBD1 (6 bases). The CDR3 length is 15 residues. From germline, CDR1 is MNHEY and CDR2 SVGAGI. The V and J ends lost 6 bases and 4 bases respectively, with 15 bases between them. CDR3 DNA: TGTGCCAGCAGGTCCTGGGGGCCGGGCACCGGGGAGCTGTTTTTT. Translated: CASRSWGPGTGELFF.

This clone was seen only once. The chain links TRBV3-1 (or the pseudogene TRBV3-2) to TRBJ1-1, with TRBD1 matching over 9 bases. With 4 bases clipped from V and 1 base from J, the junction kept 4 bases outside the gene matches. Germline CDR1 LGHDT, CDR2 YNNKEL (reference sequence). There are 15 residues in the CDR3. In DNA, the CDR3 is TGTGCCAGCAGCCCGGGGACAGGGCGGAACACTGAAGCTTTCTTT. Its translation: CASSPGTGRNTEAFF.

The count of this clone is one. The chain uses TRBV4-3 and TRBJ1-4, with TRBD1 identical over 7 bases. This CDR3 contains 15 residues. CDR1 and CDR2 from the germline V gene are LGHNA and YSLEER. J gave up 5 bases and V 0 bases, and 3 bases lay outside the gene matches. The DNA for the CDR3 is TGCGCCAGCAGCCAAGACGACAGGGTGAATGAAAAACTGTTTTTT. This codes for CASSQDDRVNEKLFF.

This chain's CDR3 is CASSRMLVETQYF. CDR3 DNA: TGTGCCAGCAGTCGAATGTTAGTGGAGACCCAGTACTTC. This chain uses TRBV6-5 with TRBJ2-5; D is unclear. V lost 5 bases to trimming and J lost 5 bases, with 12 bases between them. CDR1 and CDR2 (germline): MNHEY, SVGAGI. CDR3 length: 13 residues.

V usage is TRBV3-1 (or the pseudogene TRBV3-2) and J usage is TRBJ1-1; D might be TRBD1 (6 bases). The V end lost 4 bases, the J end lost 4 bases, and 10 bases lay between the germline ends. Germline V gives CDR1 LGHDT, CDR2 YNNKEL (reference sequence). The CDR3 loop spans 13 amino acids. The CDR3: CASSRRGGTEAFF. DNA of the CDR3: TGTGCCAGCAGCCGAAGGGGGGGCACTGAAGCTTTCTTT.

On this clone: Other DNA sequences within the sample encode an identical CDR3. V and J are TRBV5-6 and TRBJ1-2; 7 positions agree with TRBD1. The CDR3 totals 14 residues. Trimming took 5 bases from V and 3 from J; bases not matched to a gene: 7. From germline, CDR1 is SGHDT and CDR2 YYEEEE. The CDR3 nucleotides read TGTGCCAGCAGTGCTAACAGGGGATACTATGGCTACACCTTC. This sequence encodes CASSANRGYYGYTF.

The V and J genes are TRBV29-1 and TRBJ2-2; TRBD2 might be the D (5 bases). The CDR3 spans 10 residues. V was clipped by 7 bases and J by 7 bases, with 7 bases between them. Germline CDR1 and CDR2: SQVTM and ANQGSEA. CDR3 sequence reads: CSGLIGELFF. Written as DNA, the CDR3 is TGCAGCGGACTAATCGGGGAGCTGTTTTTT.

This clone was counted between two and nine times. CDR3 sequence: CASSLGTGTQETQYF. In DNA, the CDR3 is TGCGCCAGCAGCTTGGGGACAGGGACCCAAGAGACCCAGTACTTC. The chain links TRBV5-1 to TRBJ2-5, with 8 bases that match TRBD1. Germline lookup yields CDR1 SGHRS and CDR2 YFSETQ. This CDR3 spans 15 amino acids. The trim removed 0 bases at V and 1 base at J, leaving 2 bases unmatched.

V usage is TRBV14 and J usage is TRBJ1-2, with D unresolved. CDR3 size: 15 residues. Germline CDR1 SGHDN, CDR2 FVKESK. V lost 1 base to trimming and J lost 3 bases, with 12 bases between them. This CDR3 reads CASSQVVNRDYGYTF. CDR3 nucleotides: TGTGCCAGCAGCCAAGTAGTCAACAGAGACTATGGCTACACCTTC.

This clone was observed a few times. The chain has TRBV5-1 and TRBJ1-4, with no clear D. The germline gives CDR1 SGHRS, CDR2 YFSETQ. Trimming removed 4 bases from V and 6 bases from J, with 13 bases in between. The CDR3 runs 14 residues. The CDR3 region is CASSTDGQDEKLFF. The CDR3 DNA is TGCGCCAGCAGCACCGACGGTCAGGATGAAAAACTGTTTTTT.

The rearrangement uses TRBV24-1 and TRBJ2-1, with D possibly being TRBD2 (5 bases). The V gene's germline CDR1 is KGHDR and CDR2 SFDVKD. The CDR3 is 14 amino acids. With 6 bases removed from V and 7 bases from J, the gap between germline ends came to 15 bases. The CDR3 DNA sequence: TGTGCCACCAGTCGAGAGGGAGTGGTAAATGAGCAGTTCTTC. Translation gives CATSREGVVNEQFF.

The V gene is TRBV2, the J gene TRBJ1-1, with D tentatively TRBD1 (5 bases). V was pared by 3 bases and J by 4 bases, with 12 bases between. In germline, CDR1 is SNHLY, CDR2 FYNNEI. The CDR3 is 14 residues long. The CDR3 loop is CASSDRGRATEAFF. The CDR3 DNA sequence: TGTGCCAGCAGTGATCGGGGGAGGGCCACTGAAGCTTTCTTT.

The chain combines TRBV5-6 with TRBJ2-5, with 7 bases lining up with TRBD2. Germline CDR1 is SGHDT and CDR2 is YYEEEE. With 0 bases clipped from V and 4 bases from J, the junction kept 3 bases outside the gene matches. The CDR3 contains 14 residues. The CDR3 sequence: CASSLETSRETQYF. CDR3 nucleotide sequence: TGTGCCAGCAGCTTGGAGACTAGCCGAGAGACCCAGTACTTC.

V usage is TRBV28 and J usage is TRBJ1-6, with D possibly matching TRBD1 (5 bases). V was cut by 2 bases and J by 4 bases, with 15 bases left in between. CDR1 and CDR2 (germline): MDHEN, SYDVKM. The CDR3 length is 17 residues. CDR3 nucleotides: TGTGCCAGCAGTTTAGATGGCCCAGGGCTGTATAATTCACCCCTCCACTTT. This encodes CASSLDGPGLYNSPLHF. Full variable domain (rest looked up from reference TRBV28 and TRBJ1-6): DVKVTQSSRYLVKRTGEKVFLECVQDMDHENMFWYRQDPGLGLRLIYFSYDVKMKEKGDIPEGYSVSREKKERFSLILESASTNQTSMYLCASSLDGPGLYNSPLHFGNGTRLTVT.

CDR3: CASSQGVGGGYTF. The CDR3 DNA follows: TGTGCCAGCAGCCAAGGGGTTGGGGGCGGCTACACCTTC. J is TRBJ1-2 and V is TRBV3-1 (or the pseudogene TRBV3-2), with a possible D match to TRBD1 (6 bases). CDR1 is LGHDT, CDR2 YNNKEL, per germline (reference sequence). Trimming removed 1 base at V and 8 bases at J, with 11 bases between. The CDR3 runs to 13 residues.

The chain recombines TRBV5-1 with TRBJ2-7; 9 nucleotides align to TRBD2. The CDR3 is made up of 15 amino acids. Per the germline V gene, CDR1 is SGHRS and CDR2 is YFSETQ. The ends lost 3 bases at V and 2 bases at J; junction bases unmatched: 6. The CDR3 DNA reads as TGCGCCAGCAGCTACAGCGGGGGGCCAACCTACGAGCAGTACTTC. It codes for CASSYSGGPTYEQYF.

This clone has just a few counts. This rearrangement joins TRBV7-8 to TRBJ2-4, with 14 bases fitting TRBD2. Looked up from germline, CDR1 is SGHVS and CDR2 is FQNEAQ. The ends lost 4 bases at V and 1 base at J; junction bases unmatched: 9. This CDR3 is 19 amino acids long. CDR3 in amino acids: CASSSKTSGGAIAKNIQYF. CDR3 sequence (DNA): TGTGCCAGCAGCTCAAAGACTAGCGGGGGGGCGATTGCCAAAAACATTCAGTACTTC.

This clone has just one count. The genes are TRBV6-5 and TRBJ2-3, with TRBD1 as a possible D gene (6 bases). Trimming removed 6 bases from V and 15 bases from J, with 16 bases in between. The CDR3 is 11 amino acids. Per germline, CDR1 MNHEY and CDR2 SVGAGI. CDR3 amino acids: CASRLRDKAYF. CDR3 bases: TGTGCCAGCAGGCTCCGGGACAAGGCTTATTTT.

V and J are TRBV11-2 and TRBJ1-2; D is ambiguous. V lost 0 bases to trimming and J lost 2 bases, with 10 bases between them. Germline CDR1 reads SGHAT; CDR2 reads FQNNGV. This CDR3 is 15 amino acids long. The CDR3 region is CASSLEPEWNYGYTF. As DNA, the CDR3 is TGTGCCAGCAGCTTAGAGCCAGAATGGAACTATGGCTACACCTTC.

This sequence joins TRBV5-8 and TRBJ1-5, with no clear D. CDR1 is SGHTS, CDR2 YDEGEE, per germline. V was shortened by 4 bases and J by 7 bases, with 9 bases between the two germline ends. This CDR3 has 12 residues. The CDR3 DNA is TGTGCCAGCAGCACCCCCCGGCAGCCCCAGCATTTT. The encoded protein is CASSTPRQPQHF.